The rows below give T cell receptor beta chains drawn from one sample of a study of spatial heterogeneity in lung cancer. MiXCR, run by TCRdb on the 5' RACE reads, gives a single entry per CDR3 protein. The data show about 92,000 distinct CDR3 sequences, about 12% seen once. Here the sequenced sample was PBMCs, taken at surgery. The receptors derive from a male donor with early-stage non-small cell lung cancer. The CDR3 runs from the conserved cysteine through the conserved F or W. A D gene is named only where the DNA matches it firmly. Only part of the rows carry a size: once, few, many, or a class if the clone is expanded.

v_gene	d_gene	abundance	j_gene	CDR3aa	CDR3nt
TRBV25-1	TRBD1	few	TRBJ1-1	CASSDRGAATEAFF	TGTGCCAGCAGCGACAGGGGAGCGGCCACTGAAGCTTTCTTT
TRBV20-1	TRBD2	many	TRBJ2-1	CSASRTGLAGLYNEQFF	TGCAGTGCTAGTCGAACAGGACTAGCGGGTTTATACAATGAGCAGTTCTTC
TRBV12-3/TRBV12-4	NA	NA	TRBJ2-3	CASSLGDSVTDTQYF	TGTGCCAGCAGTTTAGGCGACTCAGTCACAGATACGCAGTATTTT
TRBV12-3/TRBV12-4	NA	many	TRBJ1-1	CASSLSGLNTEAFF	TGTGCCAGCAGTTTGTCTGGCCTGAACACTGAAGCTTTCTTT
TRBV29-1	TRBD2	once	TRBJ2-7	CSVVRGLLAGAGEQYF	TGCAGCGTTGTTAGGGGGCTCCTAGCGGGAGCCGGCGAGCAGTACTTC
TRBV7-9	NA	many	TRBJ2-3	CASSLRAGLADTQYF	TGTGCCAGCAGCTTACGTGCCGGGCTTGCGGATACGCAGTATTTT
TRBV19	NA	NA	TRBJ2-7	CASSMWANPPGEQYF	TGTGCCAGTAGTATGTGGGCTAATCCCCCCGGCGAGCAGTACTTC
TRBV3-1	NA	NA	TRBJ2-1	CASSRQYNEQFF	TGTGCCAGCAGCCGACAATACAATGAGCAGTTCTTC
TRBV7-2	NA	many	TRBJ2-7	CASSPSAPIYEQYF	TGTGCCAGCAGCCCCTCCGCCCCCATATACGAGCAGTACTTC
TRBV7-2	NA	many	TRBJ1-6	CASSVRRDTHGSPLHF	TGTGCCAGCAGCGTCCGCCGGGACACCCACGGGTCACCCCTCCACTTT
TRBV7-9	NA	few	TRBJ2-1	CAFGPRPGNTVNEQFF	TGTGCCTTCGGACCCCGCCCGGGGAATACGGTCAATGAGCAGTTCTTC
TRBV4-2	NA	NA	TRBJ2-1	CASSQVGQSHNEQFF	TGTGCCAGCAGCCAAGTCGGACAGTCACACAATGAGCAGTTCTTC
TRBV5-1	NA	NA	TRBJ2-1	CASSLQQGGSYNEQFF	TGCGCCAGCAGCCTACAACAGGGGGGGTCCTACAATGAGCAGTTCTTC
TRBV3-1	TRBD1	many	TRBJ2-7	CASSRDRTYEQYF	TGTGCCAGCAGTCGGGACAGGACCTACGAGCAGTACTTC
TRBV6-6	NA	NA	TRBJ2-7	CASSYPQQGSYEQYF	TGTGCCAGCAGTTACCCCCAACAGGGTTCCTACGAGCAGTACTTC
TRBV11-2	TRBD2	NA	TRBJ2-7	CASSDASSGPYEQYF	TGTGCCAGCAGCGATGCCTCTAGCGGCCCGTACGAGCAGTACTTC
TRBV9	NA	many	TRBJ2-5	CASNSSPGWAQETQYF	TGTGCCAGCAATTCAAGTCCAGGGTGGGCGCAAGAGACCCAGTACTTC
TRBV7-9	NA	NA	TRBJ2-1	CASSLDSAPGNEQFF	TGTGCCAGCAGCTTAGATAGCGCCCCCGGCAATGAGCAGTTCTTC
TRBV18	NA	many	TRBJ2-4	CASSGGGRAKNIQYF	TGTGCCAGCTCCGGAGGAGGACGAGCCAAAAACATTCAGTACTTC
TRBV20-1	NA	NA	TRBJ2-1	CSARTVGRYNEQFF	TGCAGTGCTAGGACAGTGGGCAGATACAATGAGCAGTTCTTC
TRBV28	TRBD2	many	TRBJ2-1	CASRAGGTVGEQFF	TGTGCCAGCAGAGCGGGAGGAACTGTCGGTGAGCAGTTCTTC
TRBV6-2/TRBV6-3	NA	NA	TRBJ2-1	CASSVRRGNEQFF	TGTGCCAGCAGCGTCCGTAGGGGGAATGAGCAGTTCTTC
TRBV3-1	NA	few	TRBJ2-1	CASSQGQGGFFEQFF	TGTGCCAGCAGCCAAGGGCAGGGAGGTTTCTTTGAGCAGTTCTTC
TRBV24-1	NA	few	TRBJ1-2	CATSTPDKGTYTF	TGTGCCACCAGCACTCCGGACAAGGGGACGTACACCTTC
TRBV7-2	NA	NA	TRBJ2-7	CASSRNGGGSDEQYF	TGTGCCAGCAGCCGAAACGGCGGAGGTAGTGACGAGCAGTACTTC
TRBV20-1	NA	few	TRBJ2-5	CSASGRGWETQYF	TGCAGTGCTAGCGGGAGAGGATGGGAGACCCAGTACTTC
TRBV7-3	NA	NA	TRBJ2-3	CASSTTPGDTQYF	TGTGCCAGCAGTACAACCCCGGGAGATACGCAGTATTTT
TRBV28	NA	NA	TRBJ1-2	CASSTTGDLYGYTF	TGTGCCAGCAGCACAACAGGAGACCTCTATGGCTACACCTTC
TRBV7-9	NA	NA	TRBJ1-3	CASSLMGTGNTIYF	TGTGCCAGCAGCTTAATGGGAACTGGAAACACCATATATTTT
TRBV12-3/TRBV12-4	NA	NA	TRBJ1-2	CASRLGVAYGYTF	TGTGCCAGCAGGCTAGGGGTTGCCTATGGCTACACCTTC
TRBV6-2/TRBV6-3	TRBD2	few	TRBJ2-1	CASRDSGGANEQFF	TGTGCCAGCAGAGATAGCGGGGGGGCGAATGAGCAGTTCTTC
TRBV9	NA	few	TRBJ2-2	CASSVDPGGSGELFF	TGTGCCAGCAGCGTAGACCCCGGCGGCTCCGGGGAGCTGTTTTTT
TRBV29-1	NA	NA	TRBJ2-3	CSAPAGQLTQYF	TGCAGCGCCCCGGCGGGACAGCTTACGCAGTATTTT
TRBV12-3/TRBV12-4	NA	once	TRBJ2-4	CASSPTPGQNIQYF	TGTGCCAGCAGTCCAACTCCGGGCCAAAACATTCAGTACTTC
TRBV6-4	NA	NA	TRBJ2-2	CASTAESSTGELFF	TGTGCCAGCACCGCAGAATCGTCCACCGGGGAGCTGTTTTTT
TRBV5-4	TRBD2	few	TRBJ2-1	CASSSLAGEVYEQFF	TGTGCCAGCAGCTCCTTAGCGGGAGAGGTGTATGAGCAGTTCTTC
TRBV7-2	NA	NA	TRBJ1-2	CASSLALPVNYGYTF	TGTGCCAGCAGCTTAGCGCTCCCAGTTAACTATGGCTACACCTTC
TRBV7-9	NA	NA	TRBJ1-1	CASSFYGSGRTEAFF	TGTGCCAGCAGCTTTTATGGTTCAGGGAGGACTGAAGCTTTCTTT
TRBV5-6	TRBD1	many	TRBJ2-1	CASSPYRGSSGNEQFF	TGTGCCAGCAGCCCCTACAGGGGCTCCTCGGGGAATGAGCAGTTCTTC
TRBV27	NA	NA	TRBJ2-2	CASSFRMGNTGELFF	TGTGCCAGCAGTTTCCGTATGGGGAACACCGGGGAGCTGTTTTTT
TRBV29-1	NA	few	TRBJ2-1	CSVGGSIYEQFF	TGCAGCGTTGGGGGGAGCATCTATGAGCAGTTCTTC
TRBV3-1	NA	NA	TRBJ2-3	CASSPSLSVMGDTQYF	TGTGCCAGCAGTCCTAGTTTATCGGTCATGGGAGATACGCAGTATTTT
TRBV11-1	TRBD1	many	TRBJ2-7	CASSLKDRWYEQYF	TGTGCCAGCAGCTTAAAGGACAGGTGGTACGAGCAGTACTTC
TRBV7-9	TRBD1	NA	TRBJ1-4	CASSMLKGALEKLFF	TGTGCCAGCAGCATGTTAAAGGGGGCTTTGGAAAAACTGTTTTTT
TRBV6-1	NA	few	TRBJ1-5	CASSVSGPSNQPQHF	TGTGCCAGCAGTGTAAGCGGGCCGAGCAATCAGCCCCAGCATTTT
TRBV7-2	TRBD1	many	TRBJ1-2	CASSSRQGANYGYTF	TGTGCCAGCAGCTCCAGACAGGGAGCTAACTATGGCTACACCTTC
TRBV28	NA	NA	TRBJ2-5	CASSFGGRETQYF	TGTGCCAGCAGTTTCGGGGGACGCGAGACCCAGTACTTC
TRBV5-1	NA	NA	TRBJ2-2	CASSLSSATSKRLFF	TGCGCCAGCAGCTTGTCTTCGGCCACCTCTAAAAGGCTGTTTTTT
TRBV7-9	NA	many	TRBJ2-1	CASSLSEGLDEQFF	TGTGCCAGCAGCTTAAGCGAAGGGTTGGATGAGCAGTTCTTC
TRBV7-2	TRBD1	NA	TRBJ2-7	CASSRMTGTGIVEQYF	TGTGCCAGCAGCCGCATGACCGGGACAGGGATCGTCGAGCAGTACTTC
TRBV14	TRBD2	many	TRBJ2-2	CASSQDLEGGSRTGELFF	TGTGCCAGCAGCCAAGATCTTGAAGGCGGGAGTCGCACCGGGGAGCTGTTTTTT
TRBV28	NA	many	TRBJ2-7	CAAIGTGGYEQYF	TGTGCCGCCATCGGGACCGGGGGATACGAGCAGTACTTC
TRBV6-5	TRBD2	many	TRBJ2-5	CASSPGGQETQYF	TGTGCCAGCAGCCCGGGGGGGCAAGAGACCCAGTACTTC
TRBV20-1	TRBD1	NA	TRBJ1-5	CSARGQGQLWSNQPQHF	TGCAGTGCTAGAGGACAGGGACAACTGTGGAGCAATCAGCCCCAGCATTTT
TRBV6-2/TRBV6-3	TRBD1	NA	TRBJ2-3	CASSHDRGLGTDTQYF	TGTGCCAGCAGCCACGACAGGGGCTTGGGCACAGATACGCAGTATTTT
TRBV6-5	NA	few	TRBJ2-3	CASSRDGSGADTQYF	TGTGCCAGCAGCAGAGACGGCTCTGGAGCAGATACGCAGTATTTT
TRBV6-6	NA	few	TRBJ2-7	CASSYYRTGDEQYF	TGTGCCAGCAGTTATTACCGGACGGGGGACGAGCAGTACTTC
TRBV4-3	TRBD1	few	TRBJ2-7	CASSPGGRTGGYEQYF	TGCGCCAGCAGCCCGGGCGGTAGGACAGGGGGGTACGAGCAGTACTTC
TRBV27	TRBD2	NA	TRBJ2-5	CASSRPPGLAEQETQYF	TGTGCCAGCAGTCGCCCCCCGGGACTAGCCGAACAAGAGACCCAGTACTTC
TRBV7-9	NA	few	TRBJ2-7	CASSLSGGSGEQYF	TGTGCCAGCAGCTTGAGTGGGGGAAGTGGGGAGCAGTACTTC